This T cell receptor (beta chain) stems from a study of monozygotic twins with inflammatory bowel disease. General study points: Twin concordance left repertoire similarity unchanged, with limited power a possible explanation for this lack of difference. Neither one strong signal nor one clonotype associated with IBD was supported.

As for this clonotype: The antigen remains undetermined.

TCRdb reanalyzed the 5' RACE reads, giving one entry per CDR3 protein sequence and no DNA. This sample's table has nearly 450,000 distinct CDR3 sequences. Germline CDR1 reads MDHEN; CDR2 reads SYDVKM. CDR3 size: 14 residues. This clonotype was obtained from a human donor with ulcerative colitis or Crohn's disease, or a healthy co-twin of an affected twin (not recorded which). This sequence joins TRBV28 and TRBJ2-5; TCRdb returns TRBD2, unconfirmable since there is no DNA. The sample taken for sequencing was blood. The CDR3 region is CASSFRGAEETQYF. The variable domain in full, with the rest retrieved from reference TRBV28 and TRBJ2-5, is DVKVTQSSRYLVKRTGEKVFLECVQDMDHENMFWYRQDPGLGLRLIYFSYDVKMKEKGDIPEGYSVSREKKERFSLILESASTNQTSMYLCASSFRGAEETQYFGPGTRLLVL.